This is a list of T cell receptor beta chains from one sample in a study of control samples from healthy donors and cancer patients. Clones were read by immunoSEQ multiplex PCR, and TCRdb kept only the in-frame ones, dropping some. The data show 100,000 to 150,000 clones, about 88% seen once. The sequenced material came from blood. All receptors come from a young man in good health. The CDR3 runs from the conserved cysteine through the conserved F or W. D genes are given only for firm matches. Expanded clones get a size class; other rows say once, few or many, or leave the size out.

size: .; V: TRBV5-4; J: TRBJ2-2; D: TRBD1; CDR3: CASSPGQTHTGELFF; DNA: TGTGCCAGCAGCCCGGGACAGACCCACACCGGGGAGCTGTTTTTT
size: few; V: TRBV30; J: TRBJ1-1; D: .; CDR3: CAWSGAEAFF; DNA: TGTGCCTGGAGTGGGGCTGAAGCTTTCTTT
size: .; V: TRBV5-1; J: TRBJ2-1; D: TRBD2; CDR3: CASGSGTSGRAPPSNEQFF; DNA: TGCGCCAGCGGCTCCGGGACTAGCGGGAGGGCCCCTCCTTCCAATGAGCAGTTCTTC
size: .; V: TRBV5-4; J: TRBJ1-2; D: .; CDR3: CASSLYGYTF; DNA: TGTGCCAGCAGCTTGTATGGCTACACCTTC
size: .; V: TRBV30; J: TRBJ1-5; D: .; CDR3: CAWSGPRGSNQPQHF; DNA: TGTGCCTGGAGTGGGCCCAGGGGTAGCAATCAGCCCCAGCATTTT
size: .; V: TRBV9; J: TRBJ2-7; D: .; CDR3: CASSASGRSYEQYF; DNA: TGTGCCAGCAGCGCCTCGGGCAGATCCTACGAGCAGTACTTC
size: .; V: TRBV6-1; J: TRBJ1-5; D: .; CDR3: CASSTGLSNQPQHF; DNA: TGTGCCAGCAGTACGGGGTTGAGCAATCAGCCCCAGCATTTT
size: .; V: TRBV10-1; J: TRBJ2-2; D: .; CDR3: CASSVGRSTGELFF; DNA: TGCGCCAGTAGCGTCGGACGATCCACCGGGGAGCTGTTTTTT
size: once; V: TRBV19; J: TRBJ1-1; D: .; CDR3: CASSIGAENTEAFF; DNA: TGTGCCAGTAGTATAGGGGCGGAGAACACTGAGGCTTTCTTT
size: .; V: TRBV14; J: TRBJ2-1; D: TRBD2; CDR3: CASSQDPGTSGRSYNEQFF; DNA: TGTGCCAGCAGCCAAGATCCGGGGACTAGCGGGAGGTCATACAATGAGCAGTTCTTC
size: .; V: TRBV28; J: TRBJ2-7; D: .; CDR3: CASPRAHYEQYF; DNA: TGTGCCAGCCCCCGGGCCCACTACGAGCAGTACTTC
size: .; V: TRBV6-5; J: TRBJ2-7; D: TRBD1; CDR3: CASKKTGNEQYF; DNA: TGTGCCAGCAAGAAGACAGGGAACGAGCAGTACTTC
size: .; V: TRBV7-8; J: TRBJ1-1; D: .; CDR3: CASSLEFSDTEAFF; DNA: TGTGCCAGCAGCTTAGAGTTCAGTGACACTGAAGCTTTCTTT
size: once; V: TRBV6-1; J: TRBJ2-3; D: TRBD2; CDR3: CASSVRTSGVGTDTQYF; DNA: TGTGCCAGCAGTGTCCGGACTAGCGGGGTTGGCACAGATACGCAGTATTTT
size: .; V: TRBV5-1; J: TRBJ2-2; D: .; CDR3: CASSLDRPGELFF; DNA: TGCGCCAGCAGCTTGGATCGTCCCGGGGAGCTGTTTTTT
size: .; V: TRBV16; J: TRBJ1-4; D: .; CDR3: CASSQSGGDGKLFF; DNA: TGTGCCAGCAGCCAATCGGGAGGGGACGGAAAACTGTTTTTT
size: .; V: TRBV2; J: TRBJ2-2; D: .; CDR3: CASSEDRGNTGELFF; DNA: TGTGCCAGCAGTGAAGACAGAGGGAACACCGGGGAGCTGTTTTTT
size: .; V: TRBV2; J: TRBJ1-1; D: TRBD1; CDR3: CASSGPGGMNTEAFF; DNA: TGTGCCAGCAGTGGGCCAGGGGGCATGAACACTGAAGCTTTCTTT
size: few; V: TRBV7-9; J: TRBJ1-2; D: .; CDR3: CASSLRQSGLYGYTF; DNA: TGTGCCAGCAGCTTGAGACAGTCAGGTCTCTATGGCTACACCTTC
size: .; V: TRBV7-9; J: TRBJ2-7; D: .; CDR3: CASSLDDEQYF; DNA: TGTGCCAGCAGCCTAGACGACGAGCAGTACTTC
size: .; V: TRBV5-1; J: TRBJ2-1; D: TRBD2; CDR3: CASSLSPGGSGRSYNEQFF; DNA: TGCGCCAGCAGCTTGAGTCCCGGGGGTAGCGGGAGATCCTACAATGAGCAGTTCTTC
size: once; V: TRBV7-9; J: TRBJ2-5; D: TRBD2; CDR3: CASSLKQSGRAGETQYF; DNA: TGTGCCAGCAGCTTAAAACAAAGCGGGAGGGCAGGAGAGACCCAGTACTTC
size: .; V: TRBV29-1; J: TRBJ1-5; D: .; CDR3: CSVGGQPQHF; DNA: TGCAGCGTTGGGGGTCAGCCCCAGCATTTT
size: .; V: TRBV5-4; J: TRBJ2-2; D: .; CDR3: CASSPPNGGNTGELFF; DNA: TGTGCCAGCAGCCCCCCTAATGGAGGAAACACCGGGGAGCTGTTTTTT
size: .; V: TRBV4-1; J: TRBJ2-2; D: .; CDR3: CASSQDRGGVNQGELFF; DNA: TGCGCCAGCAGCCAAGACAGAGGGGGGGTCAATCAAGGGGAGCTGTTTTTT
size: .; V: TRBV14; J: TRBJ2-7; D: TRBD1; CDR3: CASSPGTLDRAYEQYF; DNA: TGTGCCAGCAGCCCCGGGACGCTGGACAGGGCTTACGAGCAGTACTTC
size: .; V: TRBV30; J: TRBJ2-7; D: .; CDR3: CAGHYGGGEQYF; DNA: TGTGCCGGACACTACGGTGGAGGCGAGCAGTACTTC
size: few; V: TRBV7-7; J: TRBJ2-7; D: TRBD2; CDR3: CASSLRTSGRAKSRAYEQYF; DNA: TGTGCTAGCAGCTTGCGAACTAGCGGGAGGGCCAAAAGTAGGGCCTACGAGCAGTACTTC
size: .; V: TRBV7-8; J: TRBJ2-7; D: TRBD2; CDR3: CASSKHGTSGSYEQYF; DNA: TGTGCCAGCAGCAAACACGGGACTAGCGGGAGCTACGAGCAGTACTTC